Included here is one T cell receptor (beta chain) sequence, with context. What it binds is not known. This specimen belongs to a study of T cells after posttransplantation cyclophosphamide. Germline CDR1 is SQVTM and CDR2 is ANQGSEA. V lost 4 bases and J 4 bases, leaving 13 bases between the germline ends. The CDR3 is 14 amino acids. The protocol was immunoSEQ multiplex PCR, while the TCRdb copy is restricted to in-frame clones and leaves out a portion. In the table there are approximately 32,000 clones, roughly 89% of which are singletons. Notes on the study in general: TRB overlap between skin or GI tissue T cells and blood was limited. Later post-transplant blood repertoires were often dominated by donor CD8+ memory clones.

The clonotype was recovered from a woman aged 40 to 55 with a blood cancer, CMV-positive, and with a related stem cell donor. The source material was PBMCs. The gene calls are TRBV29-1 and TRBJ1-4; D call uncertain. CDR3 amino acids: CSVGGPPSNEKLFF. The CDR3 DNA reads TGCAGCGTTGGTGGTCCCCCGAGTAATGAAAAACTGTTTTTT. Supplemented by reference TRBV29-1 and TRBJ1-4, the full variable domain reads SAVISQKPSRDICQRGTSLTIQCQVDSQVTMMFWYRQQPGQSLTLIATANQGSEATYESGFVIDKFPISRPNLTFSTLTVSNMSPEDSSIYLCSVGGPPSNEKLFFGSGTQLSVL.